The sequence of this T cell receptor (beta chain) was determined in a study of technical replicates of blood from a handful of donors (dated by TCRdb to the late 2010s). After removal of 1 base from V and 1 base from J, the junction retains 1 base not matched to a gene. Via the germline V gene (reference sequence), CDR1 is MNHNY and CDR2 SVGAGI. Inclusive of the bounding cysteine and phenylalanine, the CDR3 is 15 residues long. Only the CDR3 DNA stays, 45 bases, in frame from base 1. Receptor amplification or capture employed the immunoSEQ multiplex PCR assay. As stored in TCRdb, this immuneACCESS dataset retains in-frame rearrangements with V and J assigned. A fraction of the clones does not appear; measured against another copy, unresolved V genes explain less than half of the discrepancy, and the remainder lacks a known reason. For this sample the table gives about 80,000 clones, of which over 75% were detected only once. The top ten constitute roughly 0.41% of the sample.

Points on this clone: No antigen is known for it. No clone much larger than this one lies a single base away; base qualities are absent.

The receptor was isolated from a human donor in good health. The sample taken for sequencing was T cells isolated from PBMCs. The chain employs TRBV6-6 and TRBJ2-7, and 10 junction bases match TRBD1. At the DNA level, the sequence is TGTGCCAGCAGTTACTGGGGACAGGGGTCCTACGAGCAGTACTTC. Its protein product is CASSYWGQGSYEQYF.